The entry below gives a single T cell receptor beta chain sequence along with its context. This record belongs to a study of blood T cell repertoires in COVID-19. Study-wide context: Acute-phase and convalescent COVID-19 samples originated in the United States, Italy and Spain. Sources were T cells, B-cell-depleted T cells, or PBMCs; the material itself was cDNA or gDNA.

Generated by immunoSEQ multiplex PCR, the TCRdb table keeps only in-frame clones and is missing some. The data hold approximately 320,000 clones, with 85% observed a single time. The V end was cut by 2 bases, the J end by 8 bases, with 7 bases between. The CDR3 is made up of 11 amino acids. Germline-derived CDR1 and CDR2 are GTSNPN and SVGIG (reference sequence). The chain combines TRBV30 with TRBJ2-4; D gene uncertain. Sample: peripheral blood. The TCR was taken from a human donor in a cohort sampled during active COVID-19. The CDR3 spells CAWSFTDIQYF. As DNA, the CDR3 is TGTGCCTGGAGTTTCACGGACATTCAGTACTTC.